This TCR beta chain comes out of a study of blood T cell repertoires in COVID-19. Study details: The United States, Italy and Spain supplied acute and convalescent COVID-19 samples.

Profiling relied on immunoSEQ multiplex PCR, and the TCRdb table lists in-frame clones only, not all of them. This table holds some 37,000 clones, 86% found once. The CDR3 sequence is 14 residues long. The junction had 0 bases not matched to a gene; V was cut back by 3 bases and J by 2 bases. CDR1 and CDR2 from the germline V gene are SEHNR and FQNEAQ (reference sequence). This chain connects TRBV7-9 to TRBJ1-3; TRBD1 agrees at 8 bases. The source is a man aged 45-60 years in a cohort sampled during active COVID-19. Sequenced material: peripheral blood. The CDR3 region is CASSFRGPGNTIYF. CDR3 DNA: TGTGCCAGCAGCTTCAGGGGGCCTGGAAACACCATATATTTT.